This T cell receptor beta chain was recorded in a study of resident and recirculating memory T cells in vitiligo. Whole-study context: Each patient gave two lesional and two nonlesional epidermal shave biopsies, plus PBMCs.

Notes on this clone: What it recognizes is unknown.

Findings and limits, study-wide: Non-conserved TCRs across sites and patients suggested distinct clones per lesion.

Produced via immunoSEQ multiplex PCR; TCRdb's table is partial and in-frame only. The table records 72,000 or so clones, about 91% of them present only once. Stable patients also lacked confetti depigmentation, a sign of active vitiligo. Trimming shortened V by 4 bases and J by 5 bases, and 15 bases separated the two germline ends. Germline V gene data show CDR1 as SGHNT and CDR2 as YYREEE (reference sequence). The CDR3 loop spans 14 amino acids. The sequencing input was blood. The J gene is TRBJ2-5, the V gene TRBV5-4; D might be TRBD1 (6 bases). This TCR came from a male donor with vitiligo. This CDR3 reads CASSPIGGGETQYF. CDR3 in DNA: TGTGCCAGCAGCCCCATTGGGGGCGGGGAGACCCAGTACTTC. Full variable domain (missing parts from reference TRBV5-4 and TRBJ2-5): ETGVTQSPTHLIKTRGQQVTLRCSSQSGHNTVSWYQQALGQGPQFIFQYYREEENGRGNFPPRFSGLQFPNYSSELNVNALELDDSALYLCASSPIGGGETQYFGPGTRLLVL.